These 11 T cell receptor beta chains share one sample of origin, sequenced in a study of T cells after yellow fever vaccination. TCRdb processed the 5' RACE reads anew with MiXCR; each CDR3 protein has one entry. The data hold hundreds of thousands of distinct CDR3 sequences, with 9% to 15% observed a single time. This sample comprised PBMCs, obtained on the day of the yellow fever booster vaccination. The receptors were sampled from a man aged 25 to 45 who received the YFV17D yellow fever vaccine.

This clonotype was seen more than once but under ten times. This chain's CDR3 is CASNVGGYNEQFF. The CDR3 bases are TGTGCCAGTAATGTTGGCGGCTACAATGAGCAGTTCTTC. The J gene is TRBJ2-1, the V gene TRBV19; no reliable D call. The CDR3 spans 13 residues. Germline CDR1 LNHDA, CDR2 SQIVND (reference sequence). V was clipped by 7 bases and J by 3 bases, with 10 bases between them.

This clonotype was counted a few times. The rearrangement links TRBV12-3 or TRBV12-4 to TRBJ2-7; D perhaps matches TRBD2 (7 bases). The CDR3 extends over 13 amino acids. V lost 3 bases, J lost 7 bases, and 13 bases lay in between. This CDR3 reads CASSLGGGREQYF. DNA of the CDR3: TGTGCCAGCAGTTTGGGAGGGGGGCGAGAGCAGTACTTC.

V usage is TRBV5-1 and J usage is TRBJ1-1; possible D gene TRBD1, 5 bases. Trimming took 6 bases from V and 8 from J, leaving 11 bases between them. The CDR3 spans 11 residues. The germline V gene has CDR1 SGHRS and CDR2 YFSETQ. The CDR3 protein is CASIGGREAFF. The CDR3 DNA reads TGCGCCAGCATCGGGGGGAGGGAAGCTTTCTTT.

J is TRBJ2-7 and V is TRBV6-2 or TRBV6-3; TRBD2 aligns across 15 bases. There are 19 residues in the CDR3. Trimming cost V 6 bases and J 0 bases; bases outside gene matches: 12. CDR1 and CDR2 from the germline V gene are MNHEY and SVGEGT. The CDR3 loop is CASSPGLAGGRKSSYEQYF. CDR3 in DNA: TGTGCCAGCAGCCCGGGACTAGCGGGAGGACGAAAAAGCTCCTACGAGCAGTACTTC.

The rearrangement uses TRBV12-3 or TRBV12-4 and TRBJ2-7; TRBD2 aligns across 12 bases. This CDR3 has 15 residues. V trimming: 3 bases; J trimming: 5 bases; junction bases outside the gene matches: 5. In DNA form, the CDR3 reads TGTGCCAGCAGTTTCAGGACTAGCGGGAATAACGAGCAGTACTTC. The encoded protein is CASSFRTSGNNEQYF.

The chain has TRBV5-6 and TRBJ2-5; D is undetermined. The CDR3 loop spans 13 amino acids. V lost 7 bases to trimming and J lost 0 bases, with 10 bases between them. CDR1 is SGHDT, CDR2 YYEEEE, per germline. CDR3 sequence (DNA): TGTGCCAGCTATTTAACAGACCAAGAGACCCAGTACTTC. This encodes CASYLTDQETQYF.

Only a few counts were recorded for this clonotype. The chain uses TRBV23-1 and TRBJ2-1, with TRBD1 identical over 10 bases. TRBV23-1 is known as an ORF, though its function is uncertain. V shed 4 bases, J shed 7 bases, and the junction held 19 bases outside the gene matches. This CDR3 region has 19 residues. CDR3 amino acids: CASSPTDRGRGPHQNEQFF. CDR3 bases: TGCGCCAGCAGTCCGACCGACAGGGGGCGCGGCCCCCACCAAAATGAGCAGTTCTTC.

The rearrangement links TRBV20-1 to TRBJ2-5, with D tentatively TRBD2 (6 bases). The CDR3 totals 15 residues. CDR1 is DFQATT, CDR2 SNEGSKA, per germline (reference sequence). Deletions cut 0 bases from V and 2 bases from J, with 13 bases between. This CDR3 is CSARDLGGKQETQYF. CDR3 DNA sequence: TGCAGTGCTAGAGATCTTGGAGGGAAGCAAGAGACCCAGTACTTC.

The rearrangement uses TRBV7-9 and TRBJ2-2, with D perhaps matching TRBD1 (6 bases). The CDR3 consists of 15 residues. V lost 4 bases and J lost 4, with 13 bases in between. Germline V gene data show CDR1 as SEHNR and CDR2 as FQNEAQ (reference sequence). The CDR3 nucleotides are TGTGCCAGCAGCTGGTACGGGACACCCACCGGGGAGCTGTTTTTT. Amino acids: CASSWYGTPTGELFF.

This clonotype was counted a few times. V gene TRBV15 combines with J gene TRBJ2-3; no reliable D call. Trimming cost V 5 bases and J 4 bases, with 13 bases left between them. The CDR3 is 14 amino acids. CDR1 LNHNV and CDR2 YYDKDF come from the germline V gene (reference sequence). CDR3: CATSLELSPDTQYF. CDR3 coding DNA: TGTGCCACCAGCCTAGAATTATCCCCAGATACGCAGTATTTT. Full variable domain (rest looked up from reference TRBV15 and TRBJ2-3): DAMVIQNPRYQVTQFGKPVTLSCSQTLNHNVMYWYQQKSSQAPKLLFHYYDKDFNNEADTPDNFQSRRPNTSFCFLDIRSPGLGDTAMYLCATSLELSPDTQYFGPGTRLTVL.

The sample holds one count of this clonotype. This is likely a read error, given that the CDR3 carries no conserved phenylalanine or tryptophan at its end. J is TRBJ2-3 and V is TRBV5-1; 10 positions match TRBD2. This CDR3 has 17 amino acids. Germline CDR1 reads SGHRS; CDR2 reads YFSETQ. After removal of 2 bases from V and 2 bases from J, the junction contained 8 bases not matched to a gene. DNA of the CDR3: TGCGCCAGCAGCTTAACGTCGGGACTAGCGCTCACAGATACGCAGTATTAT. Protein product: CASSLTSGLALTDTQYY.